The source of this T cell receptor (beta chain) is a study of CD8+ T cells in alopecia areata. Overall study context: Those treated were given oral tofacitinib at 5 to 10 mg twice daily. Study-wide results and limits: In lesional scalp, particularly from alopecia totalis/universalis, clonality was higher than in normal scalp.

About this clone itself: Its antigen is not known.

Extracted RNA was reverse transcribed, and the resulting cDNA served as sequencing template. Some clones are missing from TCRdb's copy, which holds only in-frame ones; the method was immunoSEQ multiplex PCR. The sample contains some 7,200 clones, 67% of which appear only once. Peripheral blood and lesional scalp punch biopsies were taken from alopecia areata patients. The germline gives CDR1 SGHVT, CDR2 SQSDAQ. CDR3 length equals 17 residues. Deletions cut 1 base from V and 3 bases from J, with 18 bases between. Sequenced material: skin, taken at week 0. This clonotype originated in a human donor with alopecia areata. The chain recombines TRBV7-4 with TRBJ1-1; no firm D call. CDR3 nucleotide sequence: TGTGCCAGCAGCTTAGTGGGTTTCGGGGAGAAAGACACTGAAGCTTTCTTT. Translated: CASSLVGFGEKDTEAFF.